The rows below give T cell receptor beta chains drawn from one sample of a study of cytomegalovirus exposure and HLA in healthy donors. The method was immunoSEQ multiplex PCR; TCRdb's version includes in-frame clones alone and lacks a portion of them. The table has some 150,000 clones, around three quarters seen once; the top ten hold around 2%. Sequenced: PBMCs. The receptors were gathered from a woman aged 30 to 39 in good health and CMV-seropositive. CDR3s include the opening cysteine and the closing phenylalanine or tryptophan. A D gene is named only where the DNA matches it firmly. A row's size may be missing; if present it is once, few, many or a size class.

d_call clone_size j_call v_call cdr3_aa cdr3_nt
NA NA TRBJ2-7 TRBV28 CASSFWDNSYSYEQYF TGTGCCAGCAGTTTTTGGGACAACTCTTACTCCTACGAGCAGTACTTC
NA NA TRBJ2-6 TRBV19 CASSITPGSGANVLTF TGTGCCAGTAGTATCACTCCAGGGTCTGGGGCCAACGTCCTGACTTTC
TRBD2 NA TRBJ2-3 TRBV7-8 CASSRGDSTPWDTQYF TGTGCCAGCAGTCGGGGGGACTCCACTCCCTGGGATACGCAGTATTTT
NA NA TRBJ2-1 TRBV10-3 CAIGQIGNEQFF TGTGCCATCGGACAGATTGGGAATGAGCAGTTCTTC
NA NA TRBJ2-1 TRBV7-2 CASSQGGPDIYNEQFF TGTGCCAGCAGCCAAGGGGGTCCGGACATATACAATGAGCAGTTCTTC
NA NA TRBJ1-1 TRBV27 CASSLGPGAEAFF TGTGCCAGCAGTTTGGGCCCCGGGGCTGAAGCTTTCTTT
NA few TRBJ1-1 TRBV7-9 CASIEQNTEAFF TGTGCCAGCATTGAACAGAACACTGAAGCTTTCTTT
NA NA TRBJ2-7 TRBV2 CASRADSGPYEQYF TGTGCCAGCAGGGCGGACAGTGGGCCCTACGAGCAGTACTTC
NA NA TRBJ1-2 TRBV15 CATSRDRRGYTF TGTGCCACCAGCAGAGATCGCAGGGGCTACACCTTC
NA few TRBJ1-2 TRBV7-2 CASSPGGSEGYTF TGTGCCAGCAGCCCCGGAGGGAGTGAGGGCTACACCTTC
TRBD1 NA TRBJ1-2 TRBV15 CATSRAGGRFNYGYTF TGTGCCACCAGCAGAGCAGGGGGCAGGTTCAACTATGGCTACACCTTC
NA NA TRBJ2-7 TRBV14 CASSHPLDGLAAQYEQYF TGTGCCAGCAGCCACCCCTTGGATGGGTTAGCGGCTCAATACGAGCAGTACTTC
NA NA TRBJ1-2 TRBV28 CASSPGDYGYTF TGTGCCAGCTCCCCGGGGGACTATGGCTACACCTTC
NA NA TRBJ2-7 TRBV6-5 CASSYRQETYEQYF TGTGCCAGCAGTTACCGACAGGAGACCTACGAGCAGTACTTC
NA NA TRBJ2-2 TRBV7-7 CASSRDSGELFF TGTGCCAGCAGCCGGGACTCAGGGGAGCTGTTTTTT
NA NA TRBJ1-1 TRBV7-2 CASSLRGITEAFF TGTGCCAGCAGCTTAAGGGGGATCACTGAAGCTTTCTTT
NA NA TRBJ2-6 TRBV5-6 CASSPIPSSGANVLTF TGTGCCAGCAGCCCTATTCCGAGCTCTGGGGCCAACGTCCTGACTTTC
NA NA TRBJ1-4 TRBV4-3 CASSQGPATNEKLFF TGCGCCAGCAGCCAAGGCCCGGCAACTAATGAAAAACTGTTTTTT
NA once TRBJ1-5 TRBV25-1 CASSESRGSQPQHF TGTGCCAGCAGTGAATCCAGGGGCAGTCAGCCCCAGCATTTT
TRBD1 once TRBJ1-2 TRBV6-5 CASSYLGGQGGYGYTF TGTGCCAGCAGTTACCTCGGGGGACAGGGGGGCTATGGCTACACCTTC
TRBD1 NA TRBJ1-1 TRBV2 CASRDYRGGTEAFF TGTGCCAGCAGAGATTACAGGGGGGGCACTGAAGCTTTCTTT
TRBD1 few TRBJ2-5 TRBV5-6 CASSLRGPGETQYF TGTGCCAGCAGCTTGAGGGGGCCGGGGGAGACCCAGTACTTC
NA NA TRBJ2-7 TRBV6-5 CASRGTGSVEQYF TGTGCCAGCAGAGGTACGGGGTCGGTCGAGCAGTACTTC
TRBD1 NA TRBJ2-7 TRBV7-6 CASSSRQGLGNEQYF TGTGCCAGCAGCTCCCGACAGGGGCTCGGGAACGAGCAGTACTTC
NA few TRBJ2-5 TRBV5-4 CASSHSETQYF TGTGCCAGCAGCCATTCAGAGACCCAGTACTTC
NA few TRBJ1-2 TRBV7-9 CASSPPQAGNYGYTF TGTGCCAGCAGCCCTCCCCAGGCAGGAAACTATGGCTACACCTTC
NA NA TRBJ1-1 TRBV6-1 CASTLLEDTGEAFF TGTGCCAGCACCCTCCTTGAGGACACTGGTGAAGCTTTCTTT
NA NA TRBJ2-1 TRBV7-6 CASSLAGDNEQFF TGTGCCAGCAGCTTAGCGGGAGACAATGAGCAGTTCTTC
TRBD1 NA TRBJ1-5 TRBV15 CATSITGDQPQHF TGTGCCACCAGCATAACAGGGGATCAGCCCCAGCATTTT
TRBD1 NA TRBJ2-2 TRBV27 CASMGTGPPGELFF TGTGCCAGCATGGGGACAGGGCCCCCCGGGGAGCTGTTTTTT
NA NA TRBJ1-1 TRBV28 CASSLWGLQGNTEAFF TGTGCCAGCAGTTTATGGGGCTTACAGGGGAACACTGAAGCTTTCTTT
NA NA TRBJ2-1 TRBV5-6 CASSLQDNEQFF TGTGCCAGCAGCTTGCAGGACAATGAGCAGTTCTTC
NA NA TRBJ1-2 TRBV4-3 CASSSGGAMGDGYTF TGCGCCAGCAGCTCTGGAGGGGCTATGGGTGACGGCTACACCTTC
NA few TRBJ1-1 TRBV19 CASSIQIPDGGLNTEAFF TGTGCCAGTAGTATTCAGATTCCCGATGGCGGCTTGAACACTGAAGCTTTCTTT
NA NA TRBJ2-7 TRBV7-8 CASSLSGNEQYF TGTGCCAGCAGCTTATCGGGTAACGAGCAGTACTTC
NA few TRBJ1-5 TRBV6-6 CASSPPMRLGNQPQHF TGTGCCAGCAGTCCTCCCATGAGACTAGGAAATCAGCCCCAGCATTTT
NA NA TRBJ1-4 TRBV6-5 CASSYGADRGEKLFF TGTGCCAGCAGTTATGGCGCCGATAGAGGTGAAAAACTGTTTTTT
NA NA TRBJ2-3 TRBV6-1 CASSEAYRTMADTQYF TGTGCCAGCAGTGAAGCCTACAGGACAATGGCAGATACGCAGTATTTT
NA once TRBJ1-2 TRBV6-1 CASSEKSNWGHGYTF TGTGCCAGCAGTGAAAAAAGTAACTGGGGGCATGGCTACACCTTC
TRBD2 NA TRBJ2-1 TRBV29-1 CSVSYGTSGGSEQFF TGCAGCGTTTCCTACGGGACTAGCGGGGGGAGTGAGCAGTTCTTC
NA NA TRBJ1-1 TRBV5-4 CASSWATGRTEAFF TGTGCCAGCAGCTGGGCGACAGGACGAACTGAAGCTTTCTTT
NA NA TRBJ1-5 TRBV28 CASSFEWGGSNQPQHF TGTGCCAGCAGTTTCGAATGGGGAGGGAGCAATCAGCCCCAGCATTTT
NA NA TRBJ2-3 TRBV5-8 CASSLGTFEGATQYF TGTGCCAGCAGCTTGGGGACCTTTGAGGGAGCTACGCAGTATTTT